The following is a T cell receptor beta chain sequence with its context. The data belong to a study of early T cells in non-severe SARS-CoV-2 infection. Unique molecular identifiers were added to individual cDNA molecules. TCRdb re-called the 5' RACE reads with MiXCR, one entry per CDR3 protein. The table records roughly 75,000 distinct CDR3 sequences, about 10% of them present only once. Germline CDR1 and CDR2: SGHRS and YFSETQ. The CDR3 extends over 14 amino acids. Trimming left V 4 bases short and J 1 base short, with 11 bases between. This sequence originates from an adult who was a healthcare worker with PCR-confirmed SARS-CoV-2 infection or an uninfected control (not recorded which). The sequenced sample was whole blood. The chain links TRBV5-1 to TRBJ1-2; D gene ambiguous. CDR3 bases: TGCGCCAGCAGCGGTGGCGATCTTAACTATGGCTACACCTTC. Its translation: CASSGGDLNYGYTF.